This is a list of T cell receptor beta chains from one sample in a study of blood T cell repertoires in COVID-19. TCRdb's copy holds only in-frame clones and misses some; the assay was immunoSEQ multiplex PCR. The sample holds roughly 80,000 clones, roughly 90% seen once. The sequenced material came from peripheral blood. The receptors were sampled from a human donor in a cohort sampled during active COVID-19. Each CDR3 is given with its conserved first and last residue. Each record gives: D gene, V gene, J gene, clone size, CDR3 protein, CDR3 DNA. D genes are given only for firm matches. Rows may omit the clone size; those that give it use once, few, many or a size class.

d_gene: TRBD1; v_gene: TRBV6-5; j_gene: TRBJ1-2; abundance: -; CDR3aa: CASSRDSRANYGYTF; CDR3nt: TGTGCCAGCAGTCGGGACAGCAGAGCTAACTATGGCTACACCTTC
d_gene: -; v_gene: TRBV12-3/TRBV12-4; j_gene: TRBJ2-2; abundance: -; CDR3aa: CASSQGNTGELFF; CDR3nt: TGTGCCAGCAGTCAGGGGAACACCGGGGAGCTGTTTTTT
d_gene: TRBD1; v_gene: TRBV3-1/TRBV3-2; j_gene: TRBJ1-2; abundance: -; CDR3aa: CASSQGPDRGLGYTF; CDR3nt: TGTGCCAGCAGCCAAGGACCCGACAGGGGGCTTGGCTACACCTTC
d_gene: -; v_gene: TRBV9; j_gene: TRBJ2-3; abundance: -; CDR3aa: CASSVTGGGTLPDTQYF; CDR3nt: TGTGCCAGCAGCGTTACCGGCGGAGGGACCCTCCCGGATACGCAGTATTTT
d_gene: -; v_gene: TRBV27; j_gene: TRBJ2-7; abundance: -; CDR3aa: CASSLGRGSEQYF; CDR3nt: TGTGCCAGCAGTTTAGGAAGGGGTTCCGAGCAGTACTTC
d_gene: -; v_gene: TRBV19; j_gene: TRBJ2-7; abundance: -; CDR3aa: CASSPDRQSYEQYF; CDR3nt: TGTGCCAGTAGTCCCGACAGGCAATCCTACGAGCAGTACTTC
d_gene: -; v_gene: TRBV18; j_gene: TRBJ2-2; abundance: -; CDR3aa: CASSPTGSSGGELFF; CDR3nt: TGTGCCAGCTCACCGACCGGGAGCTCGGGCGGGGAGCTGTTTTTT
d_gene: -; v_gene: TRBV5-1; j_gene: TRBJ1-1; abundance: once; CDR3aa: CASTRDPNTEAFF; CDR3nt: TGCGCCAGCACCAGGGATCCGAACACTGAAGCTTTCTTT
d_gene: TRBD1; v_gene: TRBV30; j_gene: TRBJ1-5; abundance: -; CDR3aa: CAWSVSGQGQPQHF; CDR3nt: TGTGCCTGGAGTGTTTCGGGACAGGGTCAGCCCCAGCATTTT
d_gene: -; v_gene: TRBV6-5; j_gene: TRBJ1-1; abundance: -; CDR3aa: CASTTPMNTEAFF; CDR3nt: TGTGCCAGCACTACCCCCATGAACACTGAAGCTTTCTTT
d_gene: TRBD2; v_gene: TRBV19; j_gene: TRBJ2-1; abundance: -; CDR3aa: CASSIGLASEQFF; CDR3nt: TGTGCCAGTAGTATAGGACTAGCCAGCGAGCAGTTCTTC
d_gene: -; v_gene: TRBV6-5; j_gene: TRBJ2-3; abundance: -; CDR3aa: CASSYDGGRRTDTQYF; CDR3nt: TGTGCCAGCAGTTACGACGGGGGTCGTCGGACAGATACGCAGTATTTT
d_gene: -; v_gene: TRBV11-2; j_gene: TRBJ2-3; abundance: -; CDR3aa: CASSPLAGQSDTQYF; CDR3nt: TGTGCCAGCAGCCCCCTGGCGGGGCAGTCAGATACGCAGTATTTT
d_gene: TRBD1; v_gene: TRBV27; j_gene: TRBJ1-4; abundance: -; CDR3aa: CASSLSSPGQGALANEKLFF; CDR3nt: TGTGCCAGCAGTTTATCGTCCCCAGGACAGGGGGCCCTGGCTAATGAAAAACTGTTTTTT
d_gene: TRBD1; v_gene: TRBV5-6; j_gene: TRBJ2-7; abundance: -; CDR3aa: CASSFGTGAGEQYF; CDR3nt: TGTGCCAGCAGCTTCGGGACAGGGGCAGGCGAGCAGTACTTC
d_gene: -; v_gene: TRBV28; j_gene: TRBJ1-5; abundance: -; CDR3aa: CASSPTLYSGHPKQPQHF; CDR3nt: TGTGCCAGCAGCCCTACCCTCTATTCGGGACACCCTAAACAGCCCCAGCATTTT
d_gene: -; v_gene: TRBV6-1; j_gene: TRBJ1-5; abundance: -; CDR3aa: CASSERENQPQHF; CDR3nt: TGTGCCAGCAGTGAACGGGAAAATCAGCCCCAGCATTTT
d_gene: TRBD2; v_gene: TRBV7-9; j_gene: TRBJ2-2; abundance: -; CDR3aa: CASSPAAGGPTGELFF; CDR3nt: TGTGCCAGCAGCCCCGCAGCGGGGGGGCCAACCGGGGAGCTGTTTTTT
d_gene: -; v_gene: TRBV5-1; j_gene: TRBJ2-5; abundance: -; CDR3aa: CASSWTRGWGQETQYF; CDR3nt: TGCGCCAGCAGCTGGACGCGGGGATGGGGGCAAGAGACCCAGTACTTC
d_gene: -; v_gene: TRBV5-1; j_gene: TRBJ2-2; abundance: -; CDR3aa: CASSWKGEMGTGELFF; CDR3nt: TGCGCCAGCAGCTGGAAGGGGGAGATGGGAACCGGGGAGCTGTTTTTT
d_gene: -; v_gene: TRBV6-5; j_gene: TRBJ2-7; abundance: -; CDR3aa: CASSYSAGGGRLEQYF; CDR3nt: TGTGCCAGCAGTTACTCCGCTGGGGGAGGCCGCCTCGAGCAGTACTTC
d_gene: -; v_gene: TRBV6-5; j_gene: TRBJ1-2; abundance: -; CDR3aa: CASREGYGYTF; CDR3nt: TGTGCCAGCAGGGAGGGCTATGGCTACACCTTC
d_gene: -; v_gene: TRBV28; j_gene: TRBJ1-2; abundance: -; CDR3aa: CASSYRGQGAYGYTF; CDR3nt: TGTGCCAGCAGTTATAGGGGTCAGGGTGCCTATGGCTACACCTTC
d_gene: -; v_gene: TRBV3-1/TRBV3-2; j_gene: TRBJ1-6; abundance: -; CDR3aa: CASSHSWTTISPLHF; CDR3nt: TGTGCCAGCAGCCATAGTTGGACAACTATTTCACCCCTCCACTTT
d_gene: -; v_gene: TRBV2; j_gene: TRBJ1-1; abundance: -; CDR3aa: CASSVGGLTEAFF; CDR3nt: TGTGCCAGCAGTGTAGGTGGGCTGACTGAAGCTTTCTTT
d_gene: -; v_gene: TRBV25-1; j_gene: TRBJ1-4; abundance: -; CDR3aa: CASSDTTGPINEKLFF; CDR3nt: TGTGCCAGCAGTGATACAACAGGACCCATTAATGAAAAACTGTTTTTT
d_gene: -; v_gene: TRBV7-7; j_gene: TRBJ2-5; abundance: -; CDR3aa: CASSSGLLPRTQYF; CDR3nt: TGTGCTAGCAGCTCGGGACTCCTCCCGAGGACCCAGTACTTC
d_gene: -; v_gene: TRBV19; j_gene: TRBJ2-7; abundance: -; CDR3aa: CASSIGELLDYEQYF; CDR3nt: TGTGCCAGTAGTATTGGGGAGTTATTGGACTACGAGCAGTACTTC
d_gene: -; v_gene: TRBV28; j_gene: TRBJ1-1; abundance: -; CDR3aa: CASSTKTGNTEAFF; CDR3nt: TGTGCCAGCAGCACTAAAACAGGGAACACTGAAGCTTTCTTT
d_gene: TRBD2; v_gene: TRBV18; j_gene: TRBJ2-3; abundance: -; CDR3aa: CASSPSGASGGTSTDTQYF; CDR3nt: TGTGCCAGCTCACCTTCCGGAGCTAGCGGGGGAACTAGCACAGATACGCAGTATTTT
d_gene: TRBD2; v_gene: TRBV9; j_gene: TRBJ2-5; abundance: -; CDR3aa: CASSVEGLAEQETQYF; CDR3nt: TGTGCCAGCAGCGTAGAAGGACTAGCGGAGCAAGAGACCCAGTACTTC
d_gene: -; v_gene: TRBV5-6; j_gene: TRBJ2-5; abundance: -; CDR3aa: CASSSQNQETQYF; CDR3nt: TGTGCCAGCAGCTCCCAGAACCAAGAGACCCAGTACTTC
d_gene: -; v_gene: TRBV18; j_gene: TRBJ1-2; abundance: -; CDR3aa: CASSPKTGHGYTF; CDR3nt: TGTGCCAGCTCACCAAAAACAGGGCATGGCTACACCTTC
d_gene: -; v_gene: TRBV4-1; j_gene: TRBJ2-3; abundance: -; CDR3aa: CASSQDGGQGADTQYF; CDR3nt: TGCGCCAGCAGCCAAGACGGGGGGCAGGGCGCAGATACGCAGTATTTT
d_gene: TRBD1; v_gene: TRBV14; j_gene: TRBJ1-2; abundance: -; CDR3aa: CASSRTGQGEVNGYTF; CDR3nt: TGTGCCAGCAGCCGAACCGGACAGGGGGAAGTAAATGGCTACACCTTC
d_gene: -; v_gene: TRBV2; j_gene: TRBJ1-6; abundance: few; CDR3aa: CASSGSGTRNSPLHF; CDR3nt: TGTGCCAGCAGTGGGTCCGGGACAAGAAATTCACCCCTCCACTTT
d_gene: TRBD1; v_gene: TRBV12-3/TRBV12-4; j_gene: TRBJ1-2; abundance: -; CDR3aa: CASTGRGRFGYTF; CDR3nt: TGTGCCAGCACCGGCAGGGGGCGGTTTGGCTACACCTTC
d_gene: TRBD2; v_gene: TRBV7-6; j_gene: TRBJ2-1; abundance: -; CDR3aa: CASSLEASGRANEQFF; CDR3nt: TGTGCCAGCAGCTTAGAGGCTAGCGGGAGGGCCAATGAGCAGTTCTTC
d_gene: -; v_gene: TRBV7-3; j_gene: TRBJ1-1; abundance: -; CDR3aa: CASSDQRALNTEAFF; CDR3nt: TGTGCCAGCAGCGATCAGAGGGCATTGAACACTGAAGCTTTCTTT
d_gene: -; v_gene: TRBV19; j_gene: TRBJ1-5; abundance: -; CDR3aa: CASSIRVQPQHF; CDR3nt: TGTGCCAGTAGTATCAGGGTTCAGCCCCAGCATTTT
d_gene: -; v_gene: TRBV19; j_gene: TRBJ2-6; abundance: -; CDR3aa: CASYDQGVSGANVLTF; CDR3nt: TGTGCCAGTTATGACCAAGGGGTCTCTGGGGCCAACGTCCTGACTTTC
d_gene: TRBD1; v_gene: TRBV30; j_gene: TRBJ1-1; abundance: -; CDR3aa: CAWRGQLDTEAFF; CDR3nt: TGTGCCTGGAGGGGACAGTTGGACACTGAAGCTTTCTTT
d_gene: TRBD2; v_gene: TRBV19; j_gene: TRBJ2-1; abundance: -; CDR3aa: CASSTQAGAYNEQFF; CDR3nt: TGTGCCAGTAGTACCCAAGCGGGAGCCTACAATGAGCAGTTCTTC
d_gene: -; v_gene: TRBV5-1; j_gene: TRBJ2-5; abundance: -; CDR3aa: CASSSIPGEQTQYF; CDR3nt: TGCGCCAGCAGCTCCATCCCAGGGGAGCAGACCCAGTACTTC
d_gene: TRBD2; v_gene: TRBV5-1; j_gene: TRBJ2-5; abundance: -; CDR3aa: CASSSEGGGAGTQYF; CDR3nt: TGCGCCAGCAGCTCGGAGGGCGGGGGGGCCGGTACCCAGTACTTC
d_gene: -; v_gene: TRBV4-2; j_gene: TRBJ1-6; abundance: -; CDR3aa: CASSQEPGATNSPLHF; CDR3nt: TGTGCCAGCAGCCAAGAGCCAGGGGCGACCAATTCACCCCTCCACTTT
d_gene: -; v_gene: TRBV30; j_gene: TRBJ1-5; abundance: -; CDR3aa: CAWSPTDRFTYSNQPQHF; CDR3nt: TGTGCCTGGAGCCCGACCGACAGGTTTACCTATAGCAATCAGCCCCAGCATTTT
d_gene: TRBD1; v_gene: TRBV7-2; j_gene: TRBJ1-4; abundance: -; CDR3aa: CASSFDRGVSEKLFF; CDR3nt: TGTGCCAGCAGCTTCGACAGGGGTGTGAGTGAAAAACTGTTTTTT
d_gene: TRBD2; v_gene: TRBV4-2; j_gene: TRBJ2-7; abundance: -; CDR3aa: CASSQLSGGTYEQYF; CDR3nt: TGTGCCAGCAGCCAACTGAGCGGGGGGACCTACGAGCAGTACTTC
d_gene: -; v_gene: TRBV30; j_gene: TRBJ2-3; abundance: -; CDR3aa: CAWSAGRDADTQYF; CDR3nt: TGTGCCTGGAGCGCCGGGAGAGACGCAGATACGCAGTATTTT